Below, 25 T cell receptor beta chains from the same sample are listed, as sequenced in a study of shared clonotypes between healthy human individuals. Some clones are missing from TCRdb's copy, which holds only in-frame ones; the method was immunoSEQ multiplex PCR. The sample shows over 850,000 clones, more than 75% of them seen only once. Sequenced material: memory CD4+ T cells from PBMCs. Specified subset: CD45RA-negative fraction. All receptors derive from a man between 18 and 35 years old in good health. Some clones in this sample may be carry-over from other donors' samples.

This clone was picked up a small number of times. Within the sample, other DNA sequences also encode this same CDR3. V gene TRBV27 combines with J gene TRBJ2-6; D ambiguous. The CDR3 length is 13 residues. The germline gives CDR1 MNHEY, CDR2 SMNVEV (reference sequence). V was trimmed by 4 bases and J by 0 bases, leaving 1 base between them. CDR3 sequence (DNA): TGTGCCAGCAGTTACTCTGGGGCCAACGTCCTGACTTTC. Its translation is CASSYSGANVLTF.

The chain uses TRBV27 and TRBJ2-7; 8 bases agree with TRBD1. V shed 6 bases and J 1 base; nucleotides not matched to a gene: 14. This CDR3 is built from 17 residues. Germline assignment: CDR1 MNHEY and CDR2 SMNVEV (reference sequence). The DNA for the CDR3 is TGTGCCAGCAGCTACGTTAAAACAGGGGGTGATTCCTACGAGCAGTACTTC. It translates to CASSYVKTGGDSYEQYF.

This clone is a singleton in its sample. The gene calls are TRBV19 and TRBJ2-3; perhaps D is TRBD1 or TRBD2 (5 bases each). This CDR3 has 16 amino acids. V lost 4 bases and J 0 bases, leaving 14 bases between the germline ends. Germline values: CDR1 LNHDA, CDR2 SQIVND (reference sequence). CDR3 nucleotide sequence: TGTGCCAGTAGTACGGGACCGCCTCAGAGCACAGATACGCAGTATTTT. Encoded protein: CASSTGPPQSTDTQYF.

The chain is built from TRBV7-3 and TRBJ1-2, with 11 bases matching TRBD1. Germline lookup yields CDR1 SGHTA and CDR2 FQGTGA. Trimming cost V 5 bases and J 5 bases; bases outside gene matches: 7. The CDR3 has 15 amino acids. This CDR3 reads CASSPSGTGGYGYTF. The CDR3 DNA sequence: TGTGCCAGCAGCCCCTCTGGGACAGGGGGGTATGGCTACACCTTC.

This clone was detected only a few times. CDR3 loop: CASSLVPAQTYNEQFF. CDR3 in DNA: TGTGCCAGCAGCTTGGTCCCGGCCCAAACATACAATGAGCAGTTCTTC. The V call is TRBV5-5, the J call TRBJ2-1; D is unresolved. Germline V gene lookup returns CDR1 SGHKS and CDR2 YYEKEE (reference sequence). V gave up 0 bases and J gave up 4 bases, with 14 bases separating them. This CDR3 comprises 16 residues. Full variable domain (rest looked up from reference TRBV5-5 and TRBJ2-1): DAGVTQSPTHLIKTRGQQVTLRCSPISGHKSVSWYQQVLGQGPQFIFQYYEKEERGRGNFPDRFSARQFPNYSSELNVNALLLGDSALYLCASSLVPAQTYNEQFFGPGTRLTVL.

The chain links TRBV12-5 to TRBJ1-1; D is perhaps TRBD1 (6 bases). CDR3 length: 15 amino acids. CDR1 and CDR2 from the germline V gene are LGHNT and FRNRAP. Deletions cut 0 bases from V and 8 bases from J, with 16 bases between. The CDR3 here is CASGLVFLSGTEAFF. For the CDR3, the DNA is TGTGCTAGTGGTTTGGTCTTCCTCTCCGGGACAGAAGCTTTCTTT.

The genes are TRBV29-1 and TRBJ2-1; D gene uncertain. CDR1 SQVTM and CDR2 ANQGSEA come from the germline V gene. Trimming removed 7 bases from V and 0 bases from J, with 10 bases in between. The CDR3 runs to 13 residues. The CDR3 loop reads CSGSGRSYNEQFF. The CDR3 nucleotides read TGCAGCGGCTCCGGGCGCTCCTACAATGAGCAGTTCTTC.

The gene calls are TRBV25-1 and TRBJ2-2, with D perhaps matching TRBD1 (5 bases). CDR3 length equals 15 residues. V was cut by 3 bases and J by 1 base, with 9 bases left in between. CDR1 MGHDK and CDR2 SYGVNS come from the germline V gene. In DNA, the CDR3 is TGTGCCAGCAGTGATCACGACAGGAACACCGGGGAGCTGTTTTTT. It yields the protein CASSDHDRNTGELFF.

The rearrangement joins TRBV6-5 to TRBJ2-3; the D is unclear. The CDR3 contains 11 residues. Germline lookup yields CDR1 MNHEY and CDR2 SVGAGI. Trimming shortened V by 11 bases and J by 5 bases, and 11 bases separated the two germline ends. The CDR3 sequence: CAVWHGDTQYF. The CDR3 DNA sequence: TGTGCCGTCTGGCATGGAGATACGCAGTATTTT.

This chain connects TRBV2 to TRBJ1-2; 7 nucleotides align to TRBD1. J lost 7 bases, V lost 6 bases, and 5 bases had no gene match. Germline V lookup: CDR1 SNHLY, CDR2 FYNNEI. This CDR3 is built from 12 residues. DNA for the CDR3: TGTGCCAGCAGCCTGACAGGGCCTGGCTACACCTTC. Translating it yields CASSLTGPGYTF.

This clone was observed a single time. The rearrangement joins TRBV7-9 to TRBJ1-5; 7 nucleotides align to TRBD1. CDR3 length: 16 residues. Trimming took 5 bases from V and 5 from J; bases not matched to a gene: 12. Germline CDR1 and CDR2: SEHNR and FQNEAQ (reference sequence). The CDR3 region has the DNA TGTGCCAGCAGCGATCCAGGGGGGAGTCCCTATCAGCCCCAGCATTTT. Translation gives CASSDPGGSPYQPQHF.

This clone was seen only once. This sequence joins TRBV14 and TRBJ2-4, with 7 bases aligning to TRBD1. V lost 5 bases, J lost 0 bases, and 7 bases stayed unmatched. CDR3 length: 16 amino acids. Germline V lookup: CDR1 SGHDN, CDR2 FVKESK. CDR3 in DNA: TGTGCCAGCAGCGCCCGACAGGGCCCAGCCAAAAACATTCAGTACTTC. Translating it yields CASSARQGPAKNIQYF. Full variable domain (outside the CDR3, taken from reference TRBV14 and TRBJ2-4): EAGVTQFPSHSVIEKGQTVTLRCDPISGHDNLYWYRRVMGKEIKFLLHFVKESKQDESGMPNNRFLAERTGGTYSTLKVQPAELEDSGVYFCASSARQGPAKNIQYFGAGTRLSVL.

The count of this clone is one. A much larger clone sits a single nucleotide away, making a read error possible. The chain recombines TRBV5-3 with TRBJ1-1; D is unclear. TRBV5-3 is noted as an ORF with a role that remains uncertain. The CDR3 totals 11 residues. In nucleotides, the CDR3 is TGTGCCAGCAGCTTAGTCACTGAAGCTTTCTTT. It specifies CASSLVTEAFF.

The chain has TRBV4-3 and TRBJ2-3; D ambiguous. The V gene's germline CDR1 is LGHNA and CDR2 YSLEER. There are 13 residues in the CDR3. V was trimmed by 1 base and J by 4 bases, leaving 6 bases between them. CDR3: CASSQARADTQYF. The CDR3 DNA reads TGCGCCAGCAGCCAAGCACGCGCAGATACGCAGTATTTT.

The chain carries TRBV7-3 and TRBJ2-5; D ambiguous. Germline V gene data show CDR1 as SGHTA and CDR2 as FQGTGA. CDR3 size: 15 residues. Trimming stripped 0 bases from V and 0 bases from J, with 8 bases between. The CDR3 region has the DNA TGTGCCAGCAGCTTAACTGGCCAGTACCAAGAGACCCAGTACTTC. Protein product: CASSLTGQYQETQYF.

The chain employs TRBV19 and TRBJ2-6; no firm D call. V was trimmed by 4 bases and J by 4 bases, leaving 14 bases between them. The length of the CDR3 is 16 residues. The germline CDR1 and CDR2 sequences are LNHDA and SQIVND (reference sequence). CDR3 loop: CASSRDPRPGANVLTF. CDR3 coding DNA: TGTGCCAGTAGTAGGGATCCACGTCCCGGGGCCAACGTCCTGACTTTC.

This clone was found a few times. The V and J genes are TRBV2 and TRBJ2-4; D unclear. The CDR3 loop spans 16 amino acids. Germline assignment: CDR1 SNHLY and CDR2 FYNNEI. V was shortened by 3 bases and J by 0 bases, with 12 bases between the two germline ends. CDR3 protein: CASSDRRNLAKNIQYF. The CDR3 coding sequence is TGTGCCAGCAGTGACAGGCGGAACCTAGCCAAAAACATTCAGTACTTC.

This clone was observed a few times. The chain links TRBV19 to TRBJ1-2; no definite D call. V lost 5 bases to trimming and J lost 6 bases, with 10 bases between them. The CDR3 totals 12 residues. Germline lookup yields CDR1 LNHDA and CDR2 SQIVND (reference sequence). The CDR3 DNA sequence: TGTGCCAGTAGTGCCGGGATCCATGGCTACACCTTC. It is translated as CASSAGIHGYTF.

The chain is built from TRBV6-5 and TRBJ1-2; D gene unclear. The CDR3 is made up of 11 amino acids. Germline CDR1 and CDR2: MNHEY and SVGAGI. V was cut by 10 bases and J by 6 bases, with 12 bases left in between. CDR3 in amino acids: CATLFSNGYTF. CDR3 DNA sequence: TGTGCCACCCTTTTCAGCAATGGCTACACCTTC.

This chain links TRBV2 with TRBJ1-2, with 9 nucleotides matching TRBD1. The V gene's germline CDR1 is SNHLY and CDR2 FYNNEI. The V segment lost 9 bases and the J segment 8 bases; nucleotides outside the gene matches: 7. The CDR3 is 12 amino acids. This chain's CDR3 is CASLTGGWGYTF. The CDR3 DNA reads as TGTGCCAGTCTCACAGGGGGCTGGGGCTACACCTTC.

This clone occurred once. This chain links TRBV10-3 with TRBJ2-2; D is unresolved. V was pared by 9 bases and J by 0 bases, with 14 bases between. The CDR3 spans 15 residues. Germline V gene lookup returns CDR1 ENHRY and CDR2 SYGVKD. CDR3 sequence: CAMLDRSANTGELFF. The CDR3 DNA is TGTGCCATGCTCGACCGCTCAGCGAACACCGGGGAGCTGTTTTTT.

This rearrangement joins TRBV6-5 to TRBJ1-2, with TRBD1 matching over 10 bases. The CDR3 runs to 14 residues. The germline V gene has CDR1 MNHEY and CDR2 SVGAGI. Losses at the gene ends were 6 bases for V and 4 bases for J; bases not matched to a gene: 5. CDR3 residues: CASRSTGGFYGYTF. DNA of the CDR3: TGTGCCAGCAGGTCGACAGGGGGCTTCTATGGCTACACCTTC.

This clone was observed a handful of times. The chain links TRBV5-4 to TRBJ2-2, with D perhaps matching TRBD2 (6 bases). The CDR3 has 13 amino acids. V gave up 7 bases and J gave up 7 bases, with 14 bases separating them. The germline V gene has CDR1 SGHNT and CDR2 YYREEE (reference sequence). CDR3 sequence reads: CASRDSQGGELFF. DNA of the CDR3: TGTGCCAGCCGGGACTCCCAGGGCGGGGAGCTGTTTTTT. The full variable domain, its missing parts supplied by reference TRBV5-4 and TRBJ2-2, is ETGVTQSPTHLIKTRGQQVTLRCSSQSGHNTVSWYQQALGQGPQFIFQYYREEENGRGNFPPRFSGLQFPNYSSELNVNALELDDSALYLCASRDSQGGELFFGEGSRLTVL.

The gene calls are TRBV10-3 and TRBJ2-5; D perhaps matches TRBD1 (6 bases). The germline V and J ends were trimmed by 10 bases and 4 bases, with 16 bases remaining between them. The CDR3 is 13 residues long. Looked up from germline, CDR1 is ENHRY and CDR2 is SYGVKD. This CDR3 is CATRPGEGETQYF. In DNA form, the CDR3 reads TGTGCCACCCGACCAGGGGAAGGAGAGACCCAGTACTTC.

The chain carries TRBV28 and TRBJ1-1, with 8 bases identical to TRBD1. CDR3 size: 14 residues. V shed 2 bases and J 7 bases; nucleotides not matched to a gene: 6. The germline V gene has CDR1 MDHEN and CDR2 SYDVKM. The CDR3 nucleotides read TGTGCCAGCAGTTTAAGGACAGGGAAGGATGAAGCTTTCTTT. It yields the protein CASSLRTGKDEAFF.